This TCR beta chain stems from a study of cytotoxic CD8 clonotypes in ibrutinib-treated CLL. On the study more broadly: Among the samples, the mean was roughly 260,000 productive templates and approximately 94,000 productive rearrangements.

The study's findings and limits: Rising at ibrutinib response, clonality subsequently fell back toward baseline at progression. Clonality (at baseline) was higher than in age-matched healthy donors and tracked circulating CD8+ T-cell counts. Public clonotypes were rare and shrank or held steady on treatment.

Produced via immunoSEQ multiplex PCR; TCRdb's table is partial and in-frame only. The table shows around 140,000 clones, with around 77% occurring only once. The CDR3 loop spans 14 amino acids. Germline V lookup: CDR1 SGHTA, CDR2 FQGTGA. The V and J ends lost 5 bases and 5 bases, in that order; junction bases with no gene match: 4. With regard to this clone: Its antigen is unidentified.

The receptor comes from a human donor with chronic lymphocytic leukemia. The sequences come from PBMCs, collected after 12 months of ibrutinib treatment. The gene calls are TRBV7-3 and TRBJ2-3, with 10 bases matching TRBD2. The DNA of the CDR3 is TGTGCCAGCAGCCTAGCGGGAGCCATAGATACGCAGTATTTT. Translation: CASSLAGAIDTQYF.